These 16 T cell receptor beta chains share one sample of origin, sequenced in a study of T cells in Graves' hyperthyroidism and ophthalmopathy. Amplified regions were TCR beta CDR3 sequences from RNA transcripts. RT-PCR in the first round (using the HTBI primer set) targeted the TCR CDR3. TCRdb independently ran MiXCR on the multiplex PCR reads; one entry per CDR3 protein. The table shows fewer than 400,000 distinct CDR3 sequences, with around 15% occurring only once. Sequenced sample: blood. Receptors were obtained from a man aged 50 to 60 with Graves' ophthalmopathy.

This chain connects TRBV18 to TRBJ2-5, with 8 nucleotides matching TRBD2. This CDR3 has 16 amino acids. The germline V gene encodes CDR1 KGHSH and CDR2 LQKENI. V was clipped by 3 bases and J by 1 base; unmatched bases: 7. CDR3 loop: CASSPRGLGLQETQYF. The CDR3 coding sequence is TGTGCCAGCTCACCCCGGGGACTAGGACTCCAAGAGACCCAGTACTTC.

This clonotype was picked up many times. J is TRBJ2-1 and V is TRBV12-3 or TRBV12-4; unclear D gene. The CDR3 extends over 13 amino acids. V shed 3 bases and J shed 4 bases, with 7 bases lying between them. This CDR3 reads CASSFVSYNEQFF. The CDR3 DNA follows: TGTGCCAGCAGTTTTGTAAGTTACAATGAGCAGTTCTTC.

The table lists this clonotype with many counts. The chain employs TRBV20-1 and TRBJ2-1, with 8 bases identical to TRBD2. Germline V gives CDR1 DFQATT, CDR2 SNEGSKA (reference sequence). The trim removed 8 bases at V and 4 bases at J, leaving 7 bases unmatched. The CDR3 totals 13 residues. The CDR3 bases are TGCAGTCGAAAGGGACTAGTGTACAATGAGCAGTTCTTC. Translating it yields CSRKGLVYNEQFF.

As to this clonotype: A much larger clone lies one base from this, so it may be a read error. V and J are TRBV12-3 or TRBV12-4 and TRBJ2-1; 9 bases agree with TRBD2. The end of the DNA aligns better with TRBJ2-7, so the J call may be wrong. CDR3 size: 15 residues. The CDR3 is CASSGREGSYNEQYF. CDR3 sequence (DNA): TGTGCCAGCAGTGGGCGGGAGGGGTCCTACAATGAGCAGTACTTC.

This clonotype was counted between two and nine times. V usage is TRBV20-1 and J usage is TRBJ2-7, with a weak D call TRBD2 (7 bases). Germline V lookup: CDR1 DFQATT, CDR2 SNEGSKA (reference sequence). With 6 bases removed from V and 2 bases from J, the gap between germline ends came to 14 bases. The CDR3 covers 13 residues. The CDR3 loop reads CSASRGAPYEQYF. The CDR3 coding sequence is TGCAGTGCCTCCCGGGGGGCCCCCTACGAGCAGTACTTC.

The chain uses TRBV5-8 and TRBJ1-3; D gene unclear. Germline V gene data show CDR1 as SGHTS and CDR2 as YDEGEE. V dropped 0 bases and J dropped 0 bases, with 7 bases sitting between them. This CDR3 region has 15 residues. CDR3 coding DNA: TGTGCCAGCAGCTTGGGAGTTCACTCTGGAAACACCATATATTTT. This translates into CASSLGVHSGNTIYF.

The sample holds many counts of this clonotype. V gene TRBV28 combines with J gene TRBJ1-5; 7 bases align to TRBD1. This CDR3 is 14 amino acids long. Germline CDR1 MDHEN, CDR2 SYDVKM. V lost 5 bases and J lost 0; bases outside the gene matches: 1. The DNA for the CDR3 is TGTGCCAGCAGTCGGACAGGTAGCAATCAGCCCCAGCATTTT. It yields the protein CASSRTGSNQPQHF.

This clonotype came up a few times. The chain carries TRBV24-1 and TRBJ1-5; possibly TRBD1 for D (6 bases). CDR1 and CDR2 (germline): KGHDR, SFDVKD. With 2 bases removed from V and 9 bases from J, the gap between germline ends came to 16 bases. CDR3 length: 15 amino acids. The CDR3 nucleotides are TGTGCCACCAGTGATTCCGGGGGGCCCCATTGGCCCCAGCATTTT. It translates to CATSDSGGPHWPQHF.

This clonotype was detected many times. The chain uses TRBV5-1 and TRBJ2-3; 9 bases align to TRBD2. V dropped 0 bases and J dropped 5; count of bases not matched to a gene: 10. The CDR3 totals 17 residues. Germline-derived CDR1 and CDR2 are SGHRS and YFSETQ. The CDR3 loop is CASSLEVAGGPIDTQYF. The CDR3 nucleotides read TGCGCCAGCAGCTTGGAAGTGGCGGGAGGGCCTATAGATACGCAGTATTTT.

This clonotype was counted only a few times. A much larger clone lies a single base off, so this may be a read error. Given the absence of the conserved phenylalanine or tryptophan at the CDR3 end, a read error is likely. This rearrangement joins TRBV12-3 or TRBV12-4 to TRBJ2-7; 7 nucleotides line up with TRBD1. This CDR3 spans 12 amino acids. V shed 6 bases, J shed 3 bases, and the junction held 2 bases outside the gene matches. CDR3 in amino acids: CASSYRGYEQYL. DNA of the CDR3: TGTGCCAGCAGCTACAGGGGCTACGAGCAGTACCTC.

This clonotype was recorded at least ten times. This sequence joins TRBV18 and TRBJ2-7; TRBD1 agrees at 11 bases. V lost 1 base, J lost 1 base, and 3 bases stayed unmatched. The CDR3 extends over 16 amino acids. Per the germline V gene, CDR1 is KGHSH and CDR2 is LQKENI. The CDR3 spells CASSPRGQGASYEQYF. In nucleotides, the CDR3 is TGTGCCAGCTCACCACGAGGACAGGGGGCATCCTACGAGCAGTACTTC.

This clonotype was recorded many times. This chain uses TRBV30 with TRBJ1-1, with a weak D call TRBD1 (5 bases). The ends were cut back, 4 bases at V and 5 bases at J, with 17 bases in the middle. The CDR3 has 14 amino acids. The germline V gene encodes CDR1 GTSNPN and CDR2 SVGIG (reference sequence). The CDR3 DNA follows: TGTGCCTGGAATTTGGGGGGTGGAGAGACTGAAGCTTTCTTT. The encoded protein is CAWNLGGGETEAFF.

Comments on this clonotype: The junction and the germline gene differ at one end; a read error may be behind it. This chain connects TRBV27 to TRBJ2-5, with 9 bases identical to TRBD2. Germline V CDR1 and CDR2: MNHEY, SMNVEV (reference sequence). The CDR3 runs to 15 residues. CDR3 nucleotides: TGTGCCAGCAGTGCCCGCGCCCACGGTTCTAGCGGGGAGCACTTC. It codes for CASSARAHGSSGEHF.

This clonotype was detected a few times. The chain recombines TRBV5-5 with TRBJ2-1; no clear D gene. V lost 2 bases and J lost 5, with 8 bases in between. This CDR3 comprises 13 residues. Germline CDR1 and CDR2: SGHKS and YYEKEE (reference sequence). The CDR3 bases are TGTGCCAGCAGCTTTGCTCAGAACAATGAGCAGTTCTTC. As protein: CASSFAQNNEQFF.

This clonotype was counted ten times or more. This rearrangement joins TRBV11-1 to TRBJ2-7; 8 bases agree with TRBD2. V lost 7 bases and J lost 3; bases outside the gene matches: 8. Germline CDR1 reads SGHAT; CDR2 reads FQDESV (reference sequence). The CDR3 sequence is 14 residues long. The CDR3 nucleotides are TGTGCCAGCAAGGAAGCGGGAGCAAACTACGAGCAGTACTTC. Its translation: CASKEAGANYEQYF.

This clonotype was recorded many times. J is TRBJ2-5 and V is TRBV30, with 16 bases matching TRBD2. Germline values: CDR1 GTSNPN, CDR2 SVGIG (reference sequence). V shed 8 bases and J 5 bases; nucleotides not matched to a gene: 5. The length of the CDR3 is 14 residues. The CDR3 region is CAGTSGRAGETQYF. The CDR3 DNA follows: TGTGCCGGGACTAGCGGGAGGGCCGGGGAGACCCAGTACTTC.